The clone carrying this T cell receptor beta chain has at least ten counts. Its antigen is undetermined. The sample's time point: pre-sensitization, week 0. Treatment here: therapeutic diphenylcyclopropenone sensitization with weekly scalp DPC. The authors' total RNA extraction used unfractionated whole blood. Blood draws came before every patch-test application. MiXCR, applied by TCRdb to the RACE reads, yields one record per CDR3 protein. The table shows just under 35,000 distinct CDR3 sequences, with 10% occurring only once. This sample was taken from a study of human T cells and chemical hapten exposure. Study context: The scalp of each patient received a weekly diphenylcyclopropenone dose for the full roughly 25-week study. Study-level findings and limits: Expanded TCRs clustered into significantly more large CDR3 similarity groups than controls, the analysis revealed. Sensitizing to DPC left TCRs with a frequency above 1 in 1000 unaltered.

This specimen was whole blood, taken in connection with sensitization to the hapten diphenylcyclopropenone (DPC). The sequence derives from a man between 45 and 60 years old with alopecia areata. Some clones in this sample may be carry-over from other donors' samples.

CDR3 sequence reads: CASSVGSGGYEQYF. CDR3 bases: TGTGCCAGCAGCGTAGGTTCGGGAGGCTACGAGCAGTACTTC. V and J are TRBV9 and TRBJ2-7, with 7 bases aligning to TRBD2. The CDR3 extends over 14 amino acids. The germline V gene has CDR1 SGDLS and CDR2 YYNGEE. The J segment lost 3 bases and the V segment lost 0 bases, leaving 3 bases of the junction unmatched.